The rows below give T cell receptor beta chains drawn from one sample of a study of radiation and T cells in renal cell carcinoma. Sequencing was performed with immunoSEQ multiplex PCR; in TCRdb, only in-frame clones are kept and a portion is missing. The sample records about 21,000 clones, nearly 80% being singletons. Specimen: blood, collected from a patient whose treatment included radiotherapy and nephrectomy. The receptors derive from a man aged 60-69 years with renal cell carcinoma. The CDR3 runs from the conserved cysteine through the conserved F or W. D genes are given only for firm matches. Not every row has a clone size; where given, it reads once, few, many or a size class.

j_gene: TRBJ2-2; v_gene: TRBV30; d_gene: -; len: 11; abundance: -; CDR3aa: CAWQGYGELFF; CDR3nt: TGTGCCTGGCAGGGTTACGGGGAGCTGTTTTTT
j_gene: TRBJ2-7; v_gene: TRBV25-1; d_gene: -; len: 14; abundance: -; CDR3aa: CASSELGLTYEQYF; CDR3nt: TGTGCCAGCAGTGAATTGGGCCTAACCTACGAGCAGTACTTC
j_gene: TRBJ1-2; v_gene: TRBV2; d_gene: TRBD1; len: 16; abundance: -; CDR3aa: CASSPIDRALHYGYTF; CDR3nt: TGTGCCAGCAGTCCTATAGACAGGGCGCTTCACTATGGCTACACCTTC
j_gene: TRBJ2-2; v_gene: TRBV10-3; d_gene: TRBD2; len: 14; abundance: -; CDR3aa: CATALALNTGELFF; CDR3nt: TGTGCCACGGCACTAGCGCTGAACACCGGGGAGCTGTTTTTT
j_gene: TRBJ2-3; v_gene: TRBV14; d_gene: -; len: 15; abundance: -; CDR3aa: CASSQDDYFTDTQYF; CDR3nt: TGTGCCAGCAGCCAAGACGACTATTTTACCGATACGCAGTATTTT
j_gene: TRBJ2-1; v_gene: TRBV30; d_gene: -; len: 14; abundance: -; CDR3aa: CAWSPLSSYNEQFF; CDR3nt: TGTGCCTGGAGTCCCCTCAGCTCCTACAATGAGCAGTTCTTC
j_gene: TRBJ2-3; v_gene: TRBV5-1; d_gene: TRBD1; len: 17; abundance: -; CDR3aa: CASSLGLVDRAADTQYF; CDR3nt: TGCGCCAGCAGCTTGGGGTTGGTGGACAGGGCAGCAGATACGCAGTATTTT
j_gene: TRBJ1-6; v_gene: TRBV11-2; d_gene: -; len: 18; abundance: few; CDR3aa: CASSPTGKGGAYNSPLHF; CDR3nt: TGTGCCAGCAGCCCGACCGGGAAGGGGGGCGCGTATAATTCACCCCTCCACTTT
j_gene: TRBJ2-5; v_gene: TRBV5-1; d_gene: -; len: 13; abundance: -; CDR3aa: CASTPGSQETQYF; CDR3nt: TGCGCCAGCACCCCGGGCTCTCAAGAGACCCAGTACTTC
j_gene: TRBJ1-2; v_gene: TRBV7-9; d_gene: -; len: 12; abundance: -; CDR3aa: CASSFEVGGYTF; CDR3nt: TGTGCCAGCAGCTTCGAAGTTGGTGGCTACACCTTC
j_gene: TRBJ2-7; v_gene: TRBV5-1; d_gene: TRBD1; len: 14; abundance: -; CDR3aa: CASSPQGASYEQYF; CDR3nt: TGCGCCAGCAGCCCGCAGGGGGCCTCTTACGAGCAGTACTTC
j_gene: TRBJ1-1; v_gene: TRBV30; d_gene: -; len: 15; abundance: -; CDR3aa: CAWRRDGHMNTEAFF; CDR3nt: TGTGCCTGGAGACGGGACGGACACATGAACACTGAAGCTTTCTTT
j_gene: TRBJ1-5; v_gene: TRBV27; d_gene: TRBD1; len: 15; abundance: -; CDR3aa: CASKPGTASNQPQHF; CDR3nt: TGTGCCAGCAAGCCAGGGACAGCTAGCAATCAGCCCCAGCATTTT
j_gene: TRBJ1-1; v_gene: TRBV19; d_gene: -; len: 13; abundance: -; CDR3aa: CASKWERNTEAFF; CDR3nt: TGTGCCAGTAAATGGGAGAGGAACACTGAAGCTTTCTTT
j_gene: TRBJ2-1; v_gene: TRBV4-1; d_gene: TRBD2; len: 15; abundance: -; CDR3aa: CASSQQTSGYNEQFF; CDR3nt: TGCGCCAGCAGCCAACAAACTAGCGGCTACAATGAGCAGTTCTTC
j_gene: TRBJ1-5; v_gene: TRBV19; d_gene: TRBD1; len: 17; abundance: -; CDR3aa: CASRGQEILYSNQPQHF; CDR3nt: TGTGCCAGTAGGGGACAGGAAATTCTTTATAGCAATCAGCCCCAGCATTTT
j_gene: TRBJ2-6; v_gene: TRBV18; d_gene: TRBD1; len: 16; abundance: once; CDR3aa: CASSLSGTAGANVLTF; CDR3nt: TGTGCCAGCTCACTCTCCGGGACAGCTGGGGCCAACGTCCTGACTTTC
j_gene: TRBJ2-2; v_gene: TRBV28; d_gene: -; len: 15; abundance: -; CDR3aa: CASRPTASNTGELFF; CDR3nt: TGTGCCAGCAGGCCCACAGCCTCGAACACCGGGGAGCTGTTTTTT
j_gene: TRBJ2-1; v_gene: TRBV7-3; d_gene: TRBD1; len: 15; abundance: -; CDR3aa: CASSAGTGLNNEQFF; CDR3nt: TGTGCCAGCAGCGCCGGGACAGGTCTTAACAATGAGCAGTTCTTC
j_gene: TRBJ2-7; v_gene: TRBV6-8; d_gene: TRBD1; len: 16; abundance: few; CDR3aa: CASSCLGTADSYEQYF; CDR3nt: TGTGCCAGCAGCTGCCTCGGGACAGCTGACTCCTACGAGCAGTACTTC
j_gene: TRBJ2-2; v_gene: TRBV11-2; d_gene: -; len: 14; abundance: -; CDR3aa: CASSFKRSTGELFF; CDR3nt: TGTGCCAGCAGCTTCAAGCGAAGCACCGGGGAGCTGTTTTTT
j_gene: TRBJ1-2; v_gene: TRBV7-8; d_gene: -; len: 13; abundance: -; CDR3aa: CASSTGQNYGYTF; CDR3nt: TGTGCCAGCAGCACCGGACAGAACTATGGCTACACCTTC
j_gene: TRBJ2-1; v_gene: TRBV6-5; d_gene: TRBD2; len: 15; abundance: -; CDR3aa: CASSRSGRADNEQFF; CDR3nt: TGTGCCAGCAGCCGTAGCGGGAGGGCCGACAATGAGCAGTTCTTC
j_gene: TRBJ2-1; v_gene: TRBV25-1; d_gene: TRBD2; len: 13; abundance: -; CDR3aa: CASGSGTHNEQFF; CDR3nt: TGTGCCAGCGGAAGCGGGACCCACAATGAGCAGTTCTTC
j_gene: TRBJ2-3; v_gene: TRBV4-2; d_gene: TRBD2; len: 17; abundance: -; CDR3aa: CASSHSPRAGEINTQYF; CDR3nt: TGTGCCAGCAGCCACTCCCCGAGAGCGGGAGAGATTAATACGCAGTATTTT
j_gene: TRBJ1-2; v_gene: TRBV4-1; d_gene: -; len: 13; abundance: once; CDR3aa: CASSQTGGYGYTF; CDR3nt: TGCGCCAGCAGCCAAACAGGAGGCTATGGCTACACCTTC
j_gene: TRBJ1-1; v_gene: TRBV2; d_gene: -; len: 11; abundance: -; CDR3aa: CAVMMNTEAFF; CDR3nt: TGTGCGGTGATGATGAACACTGAAGCTTTCTTT
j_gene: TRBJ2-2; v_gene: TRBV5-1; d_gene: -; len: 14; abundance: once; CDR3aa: CASSWDGNTGELFF; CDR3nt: TGCGCCAGCAGCTGGGACGGGAACACCGGGGAGCTGTTTTTT
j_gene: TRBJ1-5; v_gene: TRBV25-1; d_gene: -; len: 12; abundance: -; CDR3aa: CATWTADQPQHF; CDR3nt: TGTGCCACCTGGACAGCAGATCAGCCCCAGCATTTT
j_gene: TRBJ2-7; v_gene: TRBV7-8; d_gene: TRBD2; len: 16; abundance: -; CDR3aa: CASSLALELAVYEQYF; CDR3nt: TGTGCCAGCAGCTTAGCGCTCGAACTAGCGGTCTACGAGCAGTACTTC
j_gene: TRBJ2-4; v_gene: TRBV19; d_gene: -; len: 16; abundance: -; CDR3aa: CASSIDPWGSKNIQYF; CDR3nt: TGTGCCAGTAGTATAGATCCGTGGGGATCCAAAAACATTCAGTACTTC
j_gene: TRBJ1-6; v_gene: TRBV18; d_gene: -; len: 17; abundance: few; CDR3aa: CASSPLSSFSYNSPLHF; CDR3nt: TGTGCCAGCTCACCACTCAGCAGCTTCTCCTATAATTCACCCCTCCACTTT
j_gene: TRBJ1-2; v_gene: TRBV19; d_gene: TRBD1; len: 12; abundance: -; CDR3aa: CASSRGVYGYTF; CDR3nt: TGTGCCAGTAGCAGGGGGGTCTATGGCTACACCTTC
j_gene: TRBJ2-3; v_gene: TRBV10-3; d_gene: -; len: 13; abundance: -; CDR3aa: CAISRALSDTQYF; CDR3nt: TGTGCCATCAGTCGAGCTTTGTCAGATACGCAGTATTTT
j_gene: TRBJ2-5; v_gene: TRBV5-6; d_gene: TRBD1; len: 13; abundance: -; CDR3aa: CASGRQGGETQYF; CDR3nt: TGTGCCAGCGGAAGACAGGGGGGAGAGACCCAGTACTTC
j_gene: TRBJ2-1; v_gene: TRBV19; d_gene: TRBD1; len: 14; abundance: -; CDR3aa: CASSERQGADEQFF; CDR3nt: TGTGCCAGTAGTGAGCGGCAGGGGGCTGATGAGCAGTTCTTC
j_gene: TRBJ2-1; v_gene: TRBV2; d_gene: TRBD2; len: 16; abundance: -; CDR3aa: CASSEGAGVSHNEQFF; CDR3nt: TGTGCCAGCAGTGAAGGAGCGGGAGTTTCCCACAATGAGCAGTTCTTC
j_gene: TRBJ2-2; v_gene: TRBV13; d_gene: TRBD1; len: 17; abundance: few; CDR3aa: CASSVRRDRPNTGELFF; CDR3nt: TGTGCCAGCAGCGTTCGCCGGGACAGACCGAACACCGGGGAGCTGTTTTTT
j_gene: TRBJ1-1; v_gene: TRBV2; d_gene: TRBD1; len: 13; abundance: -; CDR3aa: CARTRDRASEAFF; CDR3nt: TGTGCCAGGACCCGGGACAGGGCCTCTGAAGCTTTCTTT
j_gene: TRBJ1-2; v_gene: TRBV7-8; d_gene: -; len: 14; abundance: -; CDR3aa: CASSLERGIYGYTF; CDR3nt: TGTGCCAGCAGCTTAGAGCGCGGGATATATGGCTACACCTTC
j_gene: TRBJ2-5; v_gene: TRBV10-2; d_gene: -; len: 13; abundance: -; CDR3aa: CASSSGNRETQYF; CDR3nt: TGCGCCAGCAGTTCCGGGAACCGGGAGACCCAGTACTTC
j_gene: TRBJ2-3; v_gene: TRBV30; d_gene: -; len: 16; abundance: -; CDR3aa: CAWSVDSGGSTDTQYF; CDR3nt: TGTGCCTGGAGTGTCGATTCGGGCGGGAGCACAGATACGCAGTATTTT
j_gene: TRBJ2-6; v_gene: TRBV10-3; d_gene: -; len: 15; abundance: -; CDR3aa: CAISGDSPGANVLTF; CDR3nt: TGTGCCATCAGTGGGGACTCCCCTGGGGCCAACGTCCTGACTTTC
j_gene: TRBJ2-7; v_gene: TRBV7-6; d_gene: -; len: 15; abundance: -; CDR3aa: CASSLGSRNTYEQYF; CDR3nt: TGTGCCAGCAGCTTAGGGTCTAGAAACACCTACGAGCAGTACTTC
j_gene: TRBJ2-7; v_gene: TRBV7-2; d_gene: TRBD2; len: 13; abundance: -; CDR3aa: CASSLGREGEQYF; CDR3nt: TGTGCCAGCAGCTTAGGCAGGGAGGGGGAGCAGTACTTC
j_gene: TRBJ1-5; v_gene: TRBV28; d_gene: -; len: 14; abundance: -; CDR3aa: CASSLRLSNQPQHF; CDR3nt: TGTGCCAGCAGTTTACGATTGAGCAATCAGCCCCAGCATTTT
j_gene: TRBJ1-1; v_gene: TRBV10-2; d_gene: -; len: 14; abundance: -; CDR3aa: CASNRRGAGTEAFF; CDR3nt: TGCGCCAGCAACCGCAGGGGCGCAGGCACTGAAGCTTTCTTT
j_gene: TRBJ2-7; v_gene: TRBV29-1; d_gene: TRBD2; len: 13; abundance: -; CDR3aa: CSVDSGEGYEQYF; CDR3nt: TGCAGCGTTGATTCGGGGGAGGGCTACGAGCAGTACTTC
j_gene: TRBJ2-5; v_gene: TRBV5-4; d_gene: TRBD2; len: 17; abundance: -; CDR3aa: CASSYGTSGREGETQYF; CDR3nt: TGTGCCAGCAGCTACGGGACTAGCGGGAGAGAGGGGGAGACCCAGTACTTC
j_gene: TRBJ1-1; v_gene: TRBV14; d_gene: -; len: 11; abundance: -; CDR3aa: CASSLGTEAFF; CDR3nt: TGTGCCAGCAGCCTCGGGACTGAAGCTTTCTTT
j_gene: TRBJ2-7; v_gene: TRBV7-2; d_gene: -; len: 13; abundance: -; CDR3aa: CASSFRVGWEQYF; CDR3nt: TGTGCCAGCAGCTTCCGCGTTGGTTGGGAGCAGTACTTC
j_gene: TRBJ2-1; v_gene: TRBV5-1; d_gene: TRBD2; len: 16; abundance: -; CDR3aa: CASSSVLAGGPPEQFF; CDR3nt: TGCGCCAGCAGCTCGGTACTAGCGGGAGGGCCTCCTGAGCAGTTCTTC
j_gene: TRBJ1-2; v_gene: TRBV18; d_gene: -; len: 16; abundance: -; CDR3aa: CASSRPWGAPNYGYTF; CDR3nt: TGTGCCAGCTCACGACCGTGGGGGGCACCTAACTATGGCTACACCTTC
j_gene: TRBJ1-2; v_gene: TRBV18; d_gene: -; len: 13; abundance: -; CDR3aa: CASSPAGPYGYTF; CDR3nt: TGTGCCAGCTCACCAGCAGGGCCCTATGGCTACACCTTC
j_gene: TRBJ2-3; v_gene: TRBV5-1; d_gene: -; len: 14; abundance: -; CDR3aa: CASSIGSGTDTQYF; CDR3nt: TGCGCCAGCTCGATAGGTAGCGGTACAGATACGCAGTATTTT
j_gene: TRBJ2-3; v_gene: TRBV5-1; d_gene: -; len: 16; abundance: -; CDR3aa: CASSLDGGGTTDTQYF; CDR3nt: TGCGCCAGCAGCTTGGATGGGGGCGGAACCACAGATACGCAGTATTTT
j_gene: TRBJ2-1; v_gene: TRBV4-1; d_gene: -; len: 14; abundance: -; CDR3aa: CASSQGAVAVWQFF; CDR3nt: TGCGCCAGCAGCCAAGGGGCGGTTGCGGTGTGGCAGTTCTTC